A single T cell receptor (beta chain) is shown here with its context. No antigen is known for it. Germline V gene sequence: CDR1 MNHNY, CDR2 SVGAGI (reference sequence). The V and J ends lost 5 bases and 1 base respectively, with 12 bases between them. The CDR3 is 15 residues long. Described time point: pre-treatment baseline. At 12 weeks after first infusion, RECIST 1.1 defined response for most patients. The record originates from a study of blood T cell dynamics during melanoma immunotherapy. Points from the study as a whole: Clones driving repertoire changes may be melanoma-specific or general immune activation. At W3, later disease-control patients showed bifurcated PBMC repertoire changes, unlike progressors.

The repertoire was sequenced with immunoSEQ multiplex PCR; TCRdb's copy has only in-frame clones and lacks some. The sample includes 11,000 to 15,000 clones, over 75% of them seen just once. The sample was blood, taken from a patient treated with checkpoint blockade. The chain links TRBV6-6 to TRBJ1-5; D not certain. The receptor was derived from a human donor with melanoma. CDR3 DNA: TGTGCCAGCAGTGCGCCCGGATTGAGCAATCAGCCCCAGCATTTT. This codes for CASSAPGLSNQPQHF.